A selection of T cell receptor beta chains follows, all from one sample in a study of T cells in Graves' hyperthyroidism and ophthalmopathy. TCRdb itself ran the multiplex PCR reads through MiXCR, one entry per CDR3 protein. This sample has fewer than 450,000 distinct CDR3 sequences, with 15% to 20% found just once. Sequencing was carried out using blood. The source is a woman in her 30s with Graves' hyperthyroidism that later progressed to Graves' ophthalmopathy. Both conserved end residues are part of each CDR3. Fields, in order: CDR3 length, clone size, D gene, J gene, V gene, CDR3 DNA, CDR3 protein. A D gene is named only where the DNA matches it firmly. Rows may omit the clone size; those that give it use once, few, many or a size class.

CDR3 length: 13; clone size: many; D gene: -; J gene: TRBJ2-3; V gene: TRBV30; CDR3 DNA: TGTGCCTGGAGTGTACAGGGCACAGATACGCAGTATTTT; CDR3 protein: CAWSVQGTDTQYF
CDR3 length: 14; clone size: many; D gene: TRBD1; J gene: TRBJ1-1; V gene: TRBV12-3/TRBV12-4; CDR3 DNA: TGTGCCAGCAGTCAGACAGGGGGTAACACTGAAGCTTTCTTT; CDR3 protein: CASSQTGGNTEAFF
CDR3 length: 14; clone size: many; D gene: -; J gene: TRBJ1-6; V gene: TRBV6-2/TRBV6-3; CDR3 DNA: TGTGCCAGCATGGTCTCCTACTATAATTCACCCCTCCACTTT; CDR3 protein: CASMVSYYNSPLHF
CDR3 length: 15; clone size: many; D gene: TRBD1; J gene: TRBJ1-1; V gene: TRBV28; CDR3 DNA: TGTGCCAGTACAGACAGGGATGGAAGGAACACTGAAGCTTTCTTT; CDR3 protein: CASTDRDGRNTEAFF
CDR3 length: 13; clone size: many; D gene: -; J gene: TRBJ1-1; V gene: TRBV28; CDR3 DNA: TGTGCCAGCACCATCACGTTGAACACTGAAGCTTTCTTT; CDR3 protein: CASTITLNTEAFF
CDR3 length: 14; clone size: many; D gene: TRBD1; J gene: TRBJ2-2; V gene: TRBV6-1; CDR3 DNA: TGTGCCCTCAGGGCCGACAGGGACACCGGGGAGCTGTTTTTT; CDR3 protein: CALRADRDTGELFF
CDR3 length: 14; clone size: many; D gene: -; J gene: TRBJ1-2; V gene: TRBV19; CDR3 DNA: TGTGCCAGTAGTATGACCGACGGGTACGGCGGCTACACCTTC; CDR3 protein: CASSMTDGYGGYTF
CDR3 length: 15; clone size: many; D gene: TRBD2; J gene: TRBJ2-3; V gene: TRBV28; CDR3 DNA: TGTGCCAGCAGTTTATTGCGACTAGCGGGGGGTGTCCGGTATTTT; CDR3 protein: CASSLLRLAGGVRYF
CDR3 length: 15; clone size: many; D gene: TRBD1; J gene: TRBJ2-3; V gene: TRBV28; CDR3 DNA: TGTGCCAGCAGCGATCCGGGACAGGGGTCAGATACGCAGTATTTT; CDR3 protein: CASSDPGQGSDTQYF
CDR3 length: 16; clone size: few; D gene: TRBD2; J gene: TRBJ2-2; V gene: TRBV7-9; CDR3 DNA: TGTGCCAGCAGCCTGGGACTAGCCTACACGGTCGGGGAGCTGTTTTTT; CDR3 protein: CASSLGLAYTVGELFF
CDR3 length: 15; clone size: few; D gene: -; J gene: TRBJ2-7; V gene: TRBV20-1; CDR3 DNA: TGCAGTGCTAGAAGCCCAGCGGGCCCCTCCTACGAGCAGTACTTC; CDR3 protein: CSARSPAGPSYEQYF
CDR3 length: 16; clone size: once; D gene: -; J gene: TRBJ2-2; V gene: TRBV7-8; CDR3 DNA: TGTGCCGGCAGCTCTCTTGGTTGGGATAGCACCGGGGAGCTGTTTTTT; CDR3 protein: CAGSSLGWDSTGELFF
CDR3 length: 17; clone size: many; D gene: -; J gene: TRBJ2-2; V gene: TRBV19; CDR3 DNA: TGTGCCAGTAGTATCCCAGGGGCTCCGACGAACACCGGGGAGCTGTTTTTT; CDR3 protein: CASSIPGAPTNTGELFF
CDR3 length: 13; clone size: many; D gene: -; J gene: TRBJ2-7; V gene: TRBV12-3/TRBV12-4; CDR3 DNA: TGTGCCAGCAGGGGGGGCGAAGGCTACGAGCAGTACTTC; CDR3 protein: CASRGGEGYEQYF
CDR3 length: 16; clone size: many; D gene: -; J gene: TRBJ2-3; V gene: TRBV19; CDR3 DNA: TGTGCCAGTAGTATAGATGCGGCAGCCCGAGCAGATACGCAGTATTTT; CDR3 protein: CASSIDAAARADTQYF
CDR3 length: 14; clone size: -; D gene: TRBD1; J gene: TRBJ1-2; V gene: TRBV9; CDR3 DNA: TGTGCCAGCAGCGTGGGGACAGGAGATTATGGCTACACCTTC; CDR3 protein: CASSVGTGDYGYTF
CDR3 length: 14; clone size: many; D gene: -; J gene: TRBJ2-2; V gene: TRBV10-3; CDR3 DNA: TGTGCCATCAGTGGGACAGACAACACCGGGGAGCTGTTTTTT; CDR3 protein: CAISGTDNTGELFF
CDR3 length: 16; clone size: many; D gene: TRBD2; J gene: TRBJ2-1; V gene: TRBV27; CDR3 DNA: TGTGCCAGCAGTTCAAGGACTAGCGGATTATACAATGAGCAGTTCTTC; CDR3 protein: CASSSRTSGLYNEQFF
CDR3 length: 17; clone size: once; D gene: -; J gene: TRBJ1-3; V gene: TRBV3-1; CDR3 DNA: TGTGCCAGCAGCCAGAGACAACTCACATTCTCTGGAAGCACCATATATTTT; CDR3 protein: CASSQRQLTFSGSTIYF